This is a list of T cell receptor beta chains from one sample in a study of blood T cell repertoires in COVID-19. Here immunoSEQ multiplex PCR was the method, and the copy in TCRdb shows in-frame clones only, minus some. The sample records about 140,000 clones, 86% being singletons. The specimen was peripheral blood. The source is a woman in her sixties or seventies with acute or convalescent COVID-19. The CDR3 runs from the conserved cysteine through the conserved F or W. D genes are given only for firm matches. Part of the rows lack a size; the others show once, few, many or a class for expanded clones.

size	J	V	D	DNA	CDR3
-	TRBJ1-2	TRBV7-9	-	TGTGCCAGCAGCTTAGAGCCCTCTAACTATGGCTACACCTTC	CASSLEPSNYGYTF
-	TRBJ1-2	TRBV9	TRBD1	TGTGCCAGCAGTACCGGGACAGGACCACGTTTCGGCTATGGCTACACCTTC	CASSTGTGPRFGYGYTF
-	TRBJ2-1	TRBV24-1	-	TGTGCCACCAGTGCCGGTTTGGCAGGAGGGTACAATGAGCAGTTCTTC	CATSAGLAGGYNEQFF
-	TRBJ1-6	TRBV29-1	TRBD1	TGCAGCGTTGCGGGACAGGGTGATTCACCCCTCCACTTT	CSVAGQGDSPLHF
-	TRBJ1-2	TRBV7-2	-	TGTGCCAGCAGCTTAGCGCGGCAGAATGGCTACACCTTC	CASSLARQNGYTF
-	TRBJ2-3	TRBV20-1	TRBD2	TGCAGTGCTAGTGCGGGGGTATCGACCGGCACAGATACGCAGTATTTT	CSASAGVSTGTDTQYF
-	TRBJ1-4	TRBV10-1	-	TGCGCCAGCAGTGAGTCGACAGGAAGAAGGGAAAAACTGTTTTTT	CASSESTGRREKLFF
-	TRBJ2-2	TRBV7-2	TRBD2	TGTGCCAGCAGCTTGACTAGCGGGGGGGCCTCCGGGGAGCTGTTTTTT	CASSLTSGGASGELFF
-	TRBJ2-3	TRBV28	TRBD2	TGTGCCAGCAGCGGACCGGGACTAGCTAGTCCAGATACGCAGTATTTT	CASSGPGLASPDTQYF
-	TRBJ1-6	TRBV6-1	TRBD1	TGTGCCAGCAGTGAGGGGGGTAGGGGGCCCGAATCCTATAATTCACCCCTCCACTTT	CASSEGGRGPESYNSPLHF
-	TRBJ1-5	TRBV30	-	TGTGCCTGGAGTTTACCCCGGGACTGGAATCAGCCCCAGCATTTT	CAWSLPRDWNQPQHF
few	TRBJ1-5	TRBV5-1	-	TGCGCCAGCAGCTTGTTTGGGCAACAACTCAATCAGCCCCAGCATTTT	CASSLFGQQLNQPQHF
-	TRBJ1-1	TRBV7-8	-	TGTGCCAGCAGCTTTGGTTCCAGGGGAATCCAAATGAACACTGAAGCTTTCTTT	CASSFGSRGIQMNTEAFF
-	TRBJ1-5	TRBV3-1/TRBV3-2	-	TGTGCCAGCAGCCAAGACAGTGGGAGAAGGGTGCCCCAGCATTTT	CASSQDSGRRVPQHF
-	TRBJ1-3	TRBV5-1	-	TGCGCCAGCAGCTTGGACATAGGGGCCCACCCTGGAAACACCATATATTTT	CASSLDIGAHPGNTIYF
-	TRBJ2-1	TRBV9	-	TGTGCCAGCAGCGTAGGCCGGGGGTTCTCCTACAATGAGCAGTTCTTC	CASSVGRGFSYNEQFF
-	TRBJ1-2	TRBV6-5	-	TGTGCCAGCAGTACCACAGGGAACTATGGCTACACCTTC	CASSTTGNYGYTF
-	TRBJ2-7	TRBV2	-	TGTGCCAGCACACAGGATGGTTACGAGCAGTACTTC	CASTQDGYEQYF
-	TRBJ1-5	TRBV4-1	-	TGCGCCAGCAGCCAAGAACAATCTGGTCGGCCCCAGCATTTT	CASSQEQSGRPQHF
-	TRBJ2-5	TRBV3-1/TRBV3-2	TRBD2	TGTGCCAGCAGCCAAGACCTTTTACAGCGGGGAACCCTCCAAGAGACCCAGTACTTC	CASSQDLLQRGTLQETQYF
-	TRBJ1-5	TRBV7-2	-	TGTGCCAGCAGCTTATCGTCCCGGGGGGGGCAGCCCCAGCATTTT	CASSLSSRGGQPQHF
few	TRBJ1-2	TRBV5-1	-	TGCGCCAGCAGTTCTCAGGGGCCTCACAGGGGCTACACCTTC	CASSSQGPHRGYTF
-	TRBJ2-5	TRBV15	TRBD2	TGTGCCACCAGCAGAGACGCACTAGCGGGGGGGAAAGAGACCCAGTACTTC	CATSRDALAGGKETQYF
-	TRBJ1-2	TRBV28	-	TGTGCCAGCAGCGAAACAGGGTTCAACTATGGCTACACCTTC	CASSETGFNYGYTF
-	TRBJ2-7	TRBV6-5	-	TGTGCCAGCGTAAACCCACAGGACGATTACGAGCAGTACTTC	CASVNPQDDYEQYF
-	TRBJ1-2	TRBV29-1	TRBD1	TGCAGCGTGTACAGGGGTGGCTATGGCTACACCTTC	CSVYRGGYGYTF
few	TRBJ2-7	TRBV28	TRBD1	TGTGCCAGCACCAGGGGGGGTGGGACAGGGGTCTACGAGCAGTACTTC	CASTRGGGTGVYEQYF
-	TRBJ2-5	TRBV6-2/TRBV6-3	TRBD1	TGTGCCAGCAGTACGGACCGGACAGGACAAGAGACCCAGTACTTC	CASSTDRTGQETQYF
-	TRBJ2-1	TRBV6-5	-	TGTGCCAGCAGCTCGACAGGCTCCTACAATGAGCAGTTCTTC	CASSSTGSYNEQFF
-	TRBJ2-7	TRBV4-3	TRBD1	TGCGCCAGCAGCCGACAGGGTAACTACGAGCAGTACTTC	CASSRQGNYEQYF
once	TRBJ2-3	TRBV15	-	TGTGCCACCAGCAGAGAGTGGACTAACACAGATACGCAGTATTTT	CATSREWTNTDTQYF
few	TRBJ2-7	TRBV6-2/TRBV6-3	TRBD1	TGTGCCAGCAGTACGCGCGAGGACAGGCGTGGGGTAAGCTCCTACGAGCAGTACTTC	CASSTREDRRGVSSYEQYF
-	TRBJ2-7	TRBV9	-	TGTGCCAGCAGCGTAGACGCGAGCTACGAGCAGTACTTC	CASSVDASYEQYF
-	TRBJ1-3	TRBV27	TRBD1	TGTGCCAGCAGTTCACAGGGGAGGTTCTCTGGAAACACCATATATTTT	CASSSQGRFSGNTIYF
-	TRBJ1-3	TRBV4-3	-	TGCGCCAGCAGCCAAGATCGGGCAGGGGCAACGGGAAACACCATATATTTT	CASSQDRAGATGNTIYF
once	TRBJ1-1	TRBV10-1	TRBD1	TGCGCCAGCAGTGCCAGACAGGGGATGAACACTGAAGCTTTCTTT	CASSARQGMNTEAFF
-	TRBJ2-3	TRBV5-6	TRBD2	TGTGCCAGCAGTTCAAGACTAGCGGGGTTCAGTTCGCAGTATTTT	CASSSRLAGFSSQYF
-	TRBJ2-7	TRBV28	TRBD2	TGTGCCAGCAGAGGGAGCGGGGGGATCAACGAGCAGTACTTC	CASRGSGGINEQYF
-	TRBJ2-3	TRBV3-1/TRBV3-2	-	TGTGCCAGCAGCCAGCAAATAGCTCCAGATACGCAGTATTTT	CASSQQIAPDTQYF
-	TRBJ2-6	TRBV7-6	TRBD1	TGTGCCAGCAGCCCTAGACAGGGTTCTGGGGCCAACGTCCTGACTTTC	CASSPRQGSGANVLTF
-	TRBJ1-4	TRBV6-5	TRBD1	TGTGCCAGCAGTTACGGGGGACAGATCACCGAACTGTTTTTT	CASSYGGQITELFF
-	TRBJ1-2	TRBV5-4	-	TGTGCCAGCACTACGAGGGCAGACTATGGCTACACCTTC	CASTTRADYGYTF
-	TRBJ2-4	TRBV4-2	TRBD2	TGTGCCAGCAGCCAAGATCGACTAGCGGTGTCGAAAAACATTCAGTACTTC	CASSQDRLAVSKNIQYF
few	TRBJ1-3	TRBV12-3/TRBV12-4	-	TGTGCCAGCAGTTCCAGGACGGACAGTAACTTT	CASSSRTDSNF
-	TRBJ1-4	TRBV21-1	-	TGTGCCAGCAGCCATTTCGGGACAGGGGGAGAAAAACTGTTTTTT	CASSHFGTGGEKLFF
-	TRBJ2-3	TRBV5-1	-	TGCGCCAGCAGCTTCGGGACAACTAGCACAGATACGCAGTATTTT	CASSFGTTSTDTQYF
-	TRBJ1-3	TRBV4-1	-	TGCGCCAGCAGCCAAGATTGGGCCTCTGGAAACACCATATATTTT	CASSQDWASGNTIYF
-	TRBJ2-7	TRBV4-2	-	TGTGCCAGCAGCCAAGCCGGAGCCTACGAGCAGTACTTC	CASSQAGAYEQYF
-	TRBJ2-7	TRBV14	-	TGTGCCAGCAGCCAAGAGATCAGGGGCAGCTCGGGTGAGCAGTACTTC	CASSQEIRGSSGEQYF
-	TRBJ2-1	TRBV6-1	TRBD2	TGTGCCAGCAGTGAACTGGGACTAGCGGGGGGGATCGAGCAGTTCTTC	CASSELGLAGGIEQFF
-	TRBJ1-1	TRBV5-1	-	TGCGCCAGCAGCTCGGAGGGCAGGGCGATGACTGAAGCTTTCTTT	CASSSEGRAMTEAFF
once	TRBJ1-5	TRBV28	-	TGTGCCAGCACCGCCGGGACACACTATCAGCCCCAGCATTTT	CASTAGTHYQPQHF